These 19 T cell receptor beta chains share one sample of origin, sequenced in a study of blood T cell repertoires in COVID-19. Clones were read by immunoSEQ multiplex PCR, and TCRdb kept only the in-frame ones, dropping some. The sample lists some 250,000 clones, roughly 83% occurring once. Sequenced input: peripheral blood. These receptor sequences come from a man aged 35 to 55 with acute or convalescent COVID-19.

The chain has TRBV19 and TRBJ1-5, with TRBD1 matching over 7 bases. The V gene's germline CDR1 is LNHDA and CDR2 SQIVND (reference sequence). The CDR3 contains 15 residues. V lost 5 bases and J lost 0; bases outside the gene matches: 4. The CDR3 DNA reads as TGTGCCAGTAGTTCCTGGGACAGTAGCAATCAGCCCCAGCATTTT. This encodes CASSSWDSSNQPQHF.

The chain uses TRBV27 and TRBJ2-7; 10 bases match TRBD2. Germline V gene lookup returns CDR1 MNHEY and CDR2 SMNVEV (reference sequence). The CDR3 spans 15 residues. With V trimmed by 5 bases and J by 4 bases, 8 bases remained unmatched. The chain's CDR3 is CASSTKAGGPYEQYF. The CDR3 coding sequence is TGTGCCAGCAGTACCAAAGCGGGAGGGCCTTACGAGCAGTACTTC.

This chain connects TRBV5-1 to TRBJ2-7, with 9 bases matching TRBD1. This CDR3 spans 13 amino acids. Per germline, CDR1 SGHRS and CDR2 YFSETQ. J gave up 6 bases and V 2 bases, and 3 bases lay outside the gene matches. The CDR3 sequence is CASSFGQGTEQYF. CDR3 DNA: TGCGCCAGCAGCTTTGGACAGGGGACCGAGCAGTACTTC.

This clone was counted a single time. The CDR3 spells CTSSQDRYTSGYSYNEQFF. The CDR3 DNA reads as TGCACCAGCAGCCAGGATCGCTATACTAGCGGTTACTCCTACAATGAGCAGTTCTTC. The genes are TRBV1 and TRBJ2-1; the DNA was not compared with TRBD2, the D call given in the table. TRBV1 is listed as a pseudogene. The CDR3 consists of 19 residues.

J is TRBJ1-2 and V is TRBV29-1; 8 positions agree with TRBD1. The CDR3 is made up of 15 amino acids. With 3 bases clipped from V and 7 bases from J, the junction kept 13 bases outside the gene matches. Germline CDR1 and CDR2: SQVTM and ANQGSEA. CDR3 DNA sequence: TGCAGCGTTGAGTTCTCTCAGGGGGCGTCCTTTGGCTACACCTTC. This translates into CSVEFSQGASFGYTF. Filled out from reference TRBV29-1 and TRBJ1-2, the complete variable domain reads SAVISQKPSRDICQRGTSLTIQCQVDSQVTMMFWYRQQPGQSLTLIATANQGSEATYESGFVIDKFPISRPNLTFSTLTVSNMSPEDSSIYLCSVEFSQGASFGYTFGSGTRLTVV.

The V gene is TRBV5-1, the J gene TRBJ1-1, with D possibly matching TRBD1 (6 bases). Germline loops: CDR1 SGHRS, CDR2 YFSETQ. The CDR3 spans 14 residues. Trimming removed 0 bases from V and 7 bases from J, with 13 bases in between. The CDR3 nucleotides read TGCGCCAGCAGCTTGGAGGGGCAGGGGAATGAAGCTTTCTTT. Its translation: CASSLEGQGNEAFF.

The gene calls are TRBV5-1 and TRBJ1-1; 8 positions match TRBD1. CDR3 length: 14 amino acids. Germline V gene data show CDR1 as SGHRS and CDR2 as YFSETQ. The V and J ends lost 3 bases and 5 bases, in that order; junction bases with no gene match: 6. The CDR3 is CASSWTGRGTEAFF. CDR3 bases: TGCGCCAGCAGCTGGACAGGGCGAGGAACTGAAGCTTTCTTT.

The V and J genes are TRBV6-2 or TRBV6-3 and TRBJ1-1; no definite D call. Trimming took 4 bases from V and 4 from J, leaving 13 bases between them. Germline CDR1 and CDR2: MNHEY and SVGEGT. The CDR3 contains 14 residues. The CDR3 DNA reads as TGTGCCAGCAGTTCCCCCTTTTGGAGCACTGAAGCTTTCTTT. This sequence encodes CASSSPFWSTEAFF.

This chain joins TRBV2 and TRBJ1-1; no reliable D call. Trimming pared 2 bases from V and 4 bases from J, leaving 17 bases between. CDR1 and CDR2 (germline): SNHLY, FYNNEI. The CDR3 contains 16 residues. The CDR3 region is CASSEFIGPEGTEAFF. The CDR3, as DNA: TGTGCCAGCAGTGAATTCATAGGGCCAGAGGGCACTGAAGCTTTCTTT.

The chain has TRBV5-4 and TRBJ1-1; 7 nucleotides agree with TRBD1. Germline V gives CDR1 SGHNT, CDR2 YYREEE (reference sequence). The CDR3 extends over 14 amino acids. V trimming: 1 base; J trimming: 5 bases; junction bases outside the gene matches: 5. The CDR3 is CASSLRGGGTEAFF. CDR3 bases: TGTGCCAGCAGCTTGCGAGGGGGCGGTACTGAAGCTTTCTTT.

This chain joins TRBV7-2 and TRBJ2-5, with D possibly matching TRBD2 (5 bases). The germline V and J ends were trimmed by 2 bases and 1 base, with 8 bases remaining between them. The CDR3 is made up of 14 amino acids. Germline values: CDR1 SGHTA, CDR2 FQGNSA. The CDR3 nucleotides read TGTGCCAGCAGCTTAATGGCGGGCCAAGAGACCCAGTACTTC. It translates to CASSLMAGQETQYF.

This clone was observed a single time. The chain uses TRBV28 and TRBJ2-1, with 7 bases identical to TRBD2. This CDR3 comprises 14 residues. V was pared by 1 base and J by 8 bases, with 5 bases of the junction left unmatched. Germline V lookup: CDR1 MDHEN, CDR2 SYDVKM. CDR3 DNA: TGTGCCAGCAGTTTATCTAGCGGAGACGATGAGCAGTTCTTC. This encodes CASSLSSGDDEQFF.

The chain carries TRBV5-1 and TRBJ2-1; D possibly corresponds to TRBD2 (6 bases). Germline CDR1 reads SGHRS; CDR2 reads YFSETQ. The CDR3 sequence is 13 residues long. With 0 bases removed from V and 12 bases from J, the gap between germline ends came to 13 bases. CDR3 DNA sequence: TGCGCCAGCAGCTTGGAACTCCGGGGGTGGCAGTTCTTC. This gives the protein CASSLELRGWQFF. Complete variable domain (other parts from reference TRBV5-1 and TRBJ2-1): KAGVTQTPRYLIKTRGQQVTLSCSPISGHRSVSWYQQTPGQGLQFLFEYFSETQRNKGNFPGRFSGRQFSNSRSEMNVSTLELGDSALYLCASSLELRGWQFFGPGTRLTVL.

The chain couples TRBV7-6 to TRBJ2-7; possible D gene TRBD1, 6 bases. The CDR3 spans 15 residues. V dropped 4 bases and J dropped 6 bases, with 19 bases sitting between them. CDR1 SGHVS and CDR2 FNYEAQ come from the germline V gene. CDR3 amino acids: CASSWDGTPSVEQYF. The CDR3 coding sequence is TGTGCCAGCAGCTGGGACGGGACACCTTCGGTCGAGCAGTACTTC.

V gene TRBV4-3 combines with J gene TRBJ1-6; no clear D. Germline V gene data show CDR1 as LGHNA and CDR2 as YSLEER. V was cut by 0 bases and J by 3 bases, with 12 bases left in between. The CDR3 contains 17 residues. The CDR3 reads CASSQDRTEIYNSPLHF. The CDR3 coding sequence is TGCGCCAGCAGCCAAGATCGTACAGAGATCTATAATTCACCCCTCCACTTT.

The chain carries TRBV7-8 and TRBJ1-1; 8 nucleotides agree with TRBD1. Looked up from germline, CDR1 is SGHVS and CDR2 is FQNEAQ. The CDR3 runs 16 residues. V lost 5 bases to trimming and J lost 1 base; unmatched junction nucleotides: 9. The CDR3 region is CASSKRTGQANTEAFF. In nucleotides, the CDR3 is TGTGCCAGCAGCAAACGGACAGGGCAGGCGAACACTGAAGCTTTCTTT.

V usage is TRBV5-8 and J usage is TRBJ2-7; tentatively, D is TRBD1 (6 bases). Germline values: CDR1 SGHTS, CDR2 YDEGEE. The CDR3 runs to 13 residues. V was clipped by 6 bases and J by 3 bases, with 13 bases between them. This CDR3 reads CASIQDSYYEQYF. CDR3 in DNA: TGTGCCAGCATCCAGGACAGTTACTACGAGCAGTACTTC.

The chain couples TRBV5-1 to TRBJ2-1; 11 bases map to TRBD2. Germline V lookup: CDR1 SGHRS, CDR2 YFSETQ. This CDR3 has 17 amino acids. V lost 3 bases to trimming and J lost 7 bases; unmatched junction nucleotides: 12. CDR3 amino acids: CASSSLGLAGGGNEQFF. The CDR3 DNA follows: TGCGCCAGCAGCTCCCTAGGCTTAGCGGGAGGGGGGAATGAGCAGTTCTTC.

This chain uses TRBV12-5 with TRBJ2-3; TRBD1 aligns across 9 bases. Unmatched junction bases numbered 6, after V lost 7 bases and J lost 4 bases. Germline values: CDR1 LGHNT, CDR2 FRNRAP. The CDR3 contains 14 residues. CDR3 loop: CASARDREADTQYF. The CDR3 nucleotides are TGTGCTAGTGCTCGGGACAGGGAAGCAGATACGCAGTATTTT.